The 8 T cell receptor beta chains given below trace back to one sample, sequenced in a study of glioma-infiltrating T cells. TCR alpha and beta CDR3 regions were amplified from RNA using iRepertoire nested multiplex PCR. TCRdb processed the multiplex PCR reads anew with MiXCR; each CDR3 protein has one entry. This sample carries 100,000 to 150,000 distinct CDR3 sequences, around 23% of them seen once, and the ten largest clones take around a quarter. The material sequenced was glioma tissue, nonneoplastic brain tissue, or PBMCs (not recorded which). The receptors shown here come from a human donor with low-grade glioma or glioblastoma, undergoing nonglioma brain surgery, or in good health (not recorded which).

V gene TRBV29-1 combines with J gene TRBJ1-2; possible D gene TRBD1, 5 bases. The germline V and J ends were trimmed by 4 bases and 2 bases, with 11 bases remaining between them. Germline V gene lookup returns CDR1 SQVTM and CDR2 ANQGSEA. The CDR3 totals 13 residues. In DNA, the CDR3 is TGCAGCGTTGCTGGAGGGGTGAACTATGGCTACACCTTC. Translated: CSVAGGVNYGYTF.

The sample holds a few counts of this clonotype. The chain couples TRBV19 to TRBJ1-5; D unresolved. The CDR3 covers 13 residues. Trimming cost V 7 bases and J 6 bases, with 13 bases left between them. Germline V gene lookup returns CDR1 LNHDA and CDR2 SQIVND (reference sequence). The CDR3 DNA follows: TGTGCCAGTACCTCCCGGCGCGGTCAGCCCCAGCATTTT. Translated: CASTSRRGQPQHF.

This clonotype showed up many times. The rearrangement joins TRBV7-2 to TRBJ2-3; 8 nucleotides line up with TRBD2. The CDR3 contains 16 residues. Per germline, CDR1 SGHTA and CDR2 FQGNSA. Trimming removed 1 base from V and 2 bases from J; junction bases left unmatched: 5. CDR3: CASSLESSGATDTQYF. Written as DNA, the CDR3 is TGTGCCAGCAGCTTAGAGAGTAGCGGGGCCACAGATACGCAGTATTTT.

This clonotype was observed at least ten times. The chain links TRBV6-1 to TRBJ2-7; perhaps TRBD1 as D (5 bases). The ends were cut back, 5 bases at V and 1 base at J, with 9 bases in the middle. Per germline, CDR1 MNHNS and CDR2 SASEGT. The CDR3 is made up of 13 amino acids. CDR3 DNA: TGTGCCAGCAGTTATCAGGGATCCTACGAGCAGTACGTC. Protein: CASSYQGSYEQYV.

This clonotype came up many times. The genes are TRBV7-9 and TRBJ1-6; 9 nucleotides agree with TRBD1. V dropped 5 bases and J dropped 4; count of bases not matched to a gene: 6. Germline CDR1 and CDR2: SEHNR and FQNEAQ (reference sequence). The CDR3 covers 16 residues. CDR3 sequence: CASSTSGQGYNSPLHF. Here the CDR3 DNA reads TGTGCCAGCAGCACATCGGGACAGGGATATAATTCACCCCTCCACTTT.

This clonotype was seen repeatedly, ten times or more. This sequence joins TRBV27 and TRBJ1-1; D unresolved. V was cut by 2 bases and J by 1 base, with 11 bases left in between. The CDR3 covers 15 residues. Germline assignment: CDR1 MNHEY and CDR2 SMNVEV (reference sequence). CDR3 DNA: TGTGCCAGCAGTTTAAGTGGGGTCAGGAACACTGAAGCTTTCTTT. It translates to CASSLSGVRNTEAFF.

The chain has TRBV19 and TRBJ2-3; the D gene is possibly TRBD1 (5 bases). The CDR3 spans 13 residues. From germline, CDR1 is LNHDA and CDR2 SQIVND (reference sequence). V shed 3 bases and J shed 3 bases, with 7 bases lying between them. For the CDR3, the DNA is TGTGCCAGTAGTATGCAGGGAACAGATACGCAGTATTTT. Amino acids: CASSMQGTDTQYF.

This clonotype was observed many times. This rearrangement joins TRBV24-1 to TRBJ2-1; tentative D call: TRBD2 (5 bases). There are 13 residues in the CDR3. CDR1 and CDR2 (germline): KGHDR, SFDVKD. Trimming pared 9 bases from V and 7 bases from J, leaving 15 bases between. The CDR3, as DNA: TGTGCCACCTCCCCGGCGGGCAGAAATGAGCAGTTCTTC. Amino acids: CATSPAGRNEQFF.